The clone carrying this T cell receptor (beta chain) was recorded many times. The antigen is not known. The sample originates from a study of T-cell memory formation after mild COVID-19. As for the study in general: Largely donor-specific TCR clusters were found. Study observations and caveats: Pre-infection memory held some responding clones, suggesting pre-existing cross-reactive T cells responded. Whereas later expanders leaned CD4+, clones contracting day 15 to 85 showed a balanced CD4/CD8 makeup.

Germline V gene sequence: CDR1 DFQATT, CDR2 SNEGSKA (reference sequence). There are 14 residues in the CDR3. Each CDR3 protein gets one entry after TCRdb re-called the 5' RACE reads with MiXCR. The data show more than 250,000 distinct CDR3 sequences, with around 15% seen just once and roughly 23% held by the top ten. The receptor comes from a man younger than 30 who had mild COVID-19 (a few samples of this study predate the infection). Cell type and time point are not known. The chain joins TRBV20-1 to TRBJ2-3; 10 nucleotides line up with TRBD1. The sequencing sample was made of PBMCs or a T cell subset sorted from them (not recorded which). CDR3 nucleotides: TGCACCTGGGACAGGGGCCTCGACACAGATACGCAGTATTTT. This sequence encodes CTWDRGLDTDTQYF.